This TCR beta chain was captured in a study of T cell responses to AZD1222 COVID-19 vaccine. Clones were read by immunoSEQ multiplex PCR, and TCRdb kept only the in-frame ones, dropping some. The sample consists of 100,000 or so clones, 70% to 90% of them appearing once. General study results and limits: Targeting of unmutated variant regions was reportedly seen in nearly half of spike-specific TCRs. In a largely white British group with more females than males, clonal diversity was possibly underestimated. Among AZD1222 vaccinees, only six were seropositive at baseline. Samples come after the peak T cell response, not at day 14.

Note on this clone: Its target is unknown.

The source material was peripheral blood, sampled 28 days after the second AZD1222 dose. This clonotype was obtained from an adult who received the AZD1222 COVID-19 vaccine.

DNA for the CDR3: TGTGCCACCAGCAGAGATCTAGGACAAGGTTTGTACGAGCAGTACTTC. Protein product: CATSRDLGQGLYEQYF. The chain is built from TRBV15 and TRBJ2-7; maybe TRBD1 (5 bases). The CDR3 sequence is 16 residues long. Between the trimmed V and J ends, which lost 0 bases and 4 bases, there was a span of 16 bases. Germline loops: CDR1 LNHNV, CDR2 YYDKDF (reference sequence).